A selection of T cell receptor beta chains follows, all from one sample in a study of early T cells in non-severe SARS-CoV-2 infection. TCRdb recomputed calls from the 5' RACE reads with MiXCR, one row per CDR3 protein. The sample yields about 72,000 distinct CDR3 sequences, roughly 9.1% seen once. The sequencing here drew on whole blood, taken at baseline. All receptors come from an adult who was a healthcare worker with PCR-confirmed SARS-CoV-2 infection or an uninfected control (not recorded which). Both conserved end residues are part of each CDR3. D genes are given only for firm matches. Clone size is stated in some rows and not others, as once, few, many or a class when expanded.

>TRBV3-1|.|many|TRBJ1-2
CASSPGHGYGYTF
TGTGCCAGCAGCCCAGGACACGGCTATGGCTACACCTTC
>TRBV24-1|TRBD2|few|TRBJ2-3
CATSEPAPAGEHTDTQYF
TGTGCCACCAGTGAGCCTGCCCCAGCGGGGGAGCACACAGATACGCAGTATTTT
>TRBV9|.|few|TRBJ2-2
CASSARPAQDDTGELFF
TGTGCCAGCAGCGCAAGGCCGGCACAGGACGACACCGGGGAGCTGTTTTTT
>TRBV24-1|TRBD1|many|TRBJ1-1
CATKMGQGNEAFF
TGTGCCACCAAAATGGGACAGGGAAATGAAGCTTTCTTT
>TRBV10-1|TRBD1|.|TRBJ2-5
CASSTGTEYF
TGCGCCAGCAGTACCGGGACAGAGTACTTC
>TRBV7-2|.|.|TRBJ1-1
CASSPQGGITEAFF
TGTGCCAGCAGCCCCCAGGGAGGGATCACTGAAGCTTTCTTT
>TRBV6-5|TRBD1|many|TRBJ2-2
CASSLDRGQNGELFF
TGTGCCAGCAGCCTGGACAGGGGGCAGAACGGGGAGCTGTTTTTT
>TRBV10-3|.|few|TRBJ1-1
CAISDSYTEAFF
TGTGCCATCAGTGATTCGTACACTGAAGCTTTCTTT
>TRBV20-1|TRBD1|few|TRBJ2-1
CSATQGAVEQFF
TGCAGTGCCACACAGGGGGCAGTTGAGCAGTTCTTC
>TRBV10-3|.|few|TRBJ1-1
CAIRGMNTEAFF
TGTGCCATCAGGGGCATGAACACTGAAGCTTTCTTT
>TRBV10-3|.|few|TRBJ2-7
CANMAPGHNEQYF
TGTGCCAACATGGCCCCGGGACACAACGAGCAGTACTTC
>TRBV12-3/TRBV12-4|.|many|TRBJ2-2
CASSSSKGFVGTGELFF
TGTGCCAGCAGTTCATCCAAGGGGTTCGTGGGCACCGGGGAGCTGTTTTTT
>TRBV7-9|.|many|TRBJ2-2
CASSFHTLTGELFF
TGTGCCAGCAGTTTTCACACACTAACCGGGGAGCTGTTTTTT
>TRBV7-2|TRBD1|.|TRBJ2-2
CASSLRQGPATGELFF
TGTGCCAGCAGCTTAAGACAGGGCCCGGCCACCGGGGAGCTGTTTTTT
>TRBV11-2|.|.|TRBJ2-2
CASSFTGGAVDTGELFF
TGTGCCAGCAGCTTTACAGGGGGGGCGGTCGACACCGGGGAGCTGTTTTTT
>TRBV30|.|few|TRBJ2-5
CAWSSRGETQYF
TGTGCCTGGAGTTCGAGGGGCGAGACCCAGTACTTC
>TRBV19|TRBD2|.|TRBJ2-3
CASSMRGGPVDTQYF
TGTGCCAGTAGTATGCGGGGGGGCCCCGTAGATACGCAGTATTTT
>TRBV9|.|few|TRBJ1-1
CASSVGVFNTEAFF
TGTGCCAGCAGCGTAGGAGTTTTTAACACTGAAGCTTTCTTT
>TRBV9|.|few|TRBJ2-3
CASSGGSADTQYF
TGTGCCAGCAGCGGGGGTAGCGCAGATACGCAGTATTTT
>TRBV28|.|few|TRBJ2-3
CASSVSGEGTDTQYF
TGTGCCAGCAGTGTCTCAGGGGAGGGCACAGATACGCAGTATTTT
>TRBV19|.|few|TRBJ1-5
CATTLGGLNQPQHF
TGTGCCACCACACTGGGGGGACTAAATCAGCCCCAGCATTTT
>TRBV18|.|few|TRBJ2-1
CASSTASRYNEQFF
TGTGCCAGCTCTACCGCCTCGAGGTACAATGAGCAGTTCTTC
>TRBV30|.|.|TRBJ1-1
CAWRKGGNTEAFF
TGTGCCTGGAGGAAGGGGGGGAACACTGAAGCTTTCTTT
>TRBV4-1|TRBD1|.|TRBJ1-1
CASSPPDRVDTEAFF
TGCGCCAGCAGCCCACCTGACAGGGTGGACACTGAAGCTTTCTTT
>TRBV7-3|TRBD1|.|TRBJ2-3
CASSWRQGSTDTQYF
TGTGCCAGCAGCTGGCGACAGGGAAGCACAGATACGCAGTATTTT
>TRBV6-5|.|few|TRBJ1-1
CASSYSARANTEAFF
TGTGCCAGCAGTTACTCGGCCAGGGCTAACACTGAAGCTTTCTTT
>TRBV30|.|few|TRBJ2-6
CACRGQYHDNVLTF
TGTGCCTGTCGTGGACAGTACCATGACAACGTCCTGACTTTC
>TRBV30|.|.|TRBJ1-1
CAWRRRENTEAFF
TGTGCCTGGAGGCGCAGGGAGAACACTGAAGCTTTCTTT
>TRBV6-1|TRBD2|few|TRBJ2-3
CASSDSGLAPRADTQYF
TGTGCCAGCAGTGACTCGGGACTAGCACCTCGAGCAGATACGCAGTATTTT
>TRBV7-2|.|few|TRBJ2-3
CASSLVAGATTDTQYF
TGTGCCAGCAGCTTAGTGGCGGGGGCCACCACAGATACGCAGTATTTT
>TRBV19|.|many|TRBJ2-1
CASSTFLGTYNEQFF
TGTGCCAGTAGTACGTTCCTTGGAACCTACAATGAGCAGTTCTTC
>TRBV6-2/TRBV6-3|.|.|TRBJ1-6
CASSSLRNSPLHF
TGTGCCAGCAGTTCGCTTAGGAATTCACCCCTCCACTTT
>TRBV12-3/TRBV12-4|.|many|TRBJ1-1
CASSLRREAFF
TGTGCCAGCAGTTTAAGAAGAGAGGCTTTCTTT
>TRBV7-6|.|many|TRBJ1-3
CASSPAVGGTGNTIYF
TGTGCCAGCAGCCCGGCCGTCGGGGGCACTGGAAACACCATATATTTT
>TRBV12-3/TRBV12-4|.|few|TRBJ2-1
CASTLRVNEQFF
TGTGCCAGCACCCTAAGGGTCAATGAGCAGTTCTTC
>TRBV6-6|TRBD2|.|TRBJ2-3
CASSYGLAGGTDTQYF
TGTGCCAGCAGTTACGGACTAGCGGGGGGCACAGATACGCAGTATTTT
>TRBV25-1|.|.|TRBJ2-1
CASSEYLGTYNEQFF
TGTGCCAGCAGTGAATATCTGGGGACCTACAATGAGCAGTTCTTC
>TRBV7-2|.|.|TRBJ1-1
CASSLANPYYIMNTEAFF
TGTGCCAGCAGCTTAGCGAATCCGTACTACATCATGAACACTGAAGCTTTCTTT
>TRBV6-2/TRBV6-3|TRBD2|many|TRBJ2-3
CASTRRLAGTDTQYF
TGTGCCAGCACCCGGCGGCTAGCGGGCACAGATACGCAGTATTTT
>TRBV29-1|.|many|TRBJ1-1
CSVLGGNTEAFF
TGCAGCGTTTTAGGGGGGAACACTGAAGCTTTCTTT
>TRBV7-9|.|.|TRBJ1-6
CASAQANSSPLHF
TGTGCCAGCGCACAAGCTAATTCTTCACCCCTCCACTTT
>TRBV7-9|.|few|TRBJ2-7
CASSLDGPYEQYF
TGTGCCAGCAGCTTAGACGGACCCTACGAGCAGTACTTC
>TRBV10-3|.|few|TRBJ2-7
CAISEESLGYEQYF
TGTGCCATCAGTGAGGAGTCCCTGGGATACGAGCAGTACTTC
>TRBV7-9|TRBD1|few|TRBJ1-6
CASSPGGAGTGNSPLHF
TGTGCCAGCAGCCCTGGTGGCGCCGGGACAGGGAATTCACCCCTCCACTTT
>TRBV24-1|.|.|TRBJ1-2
CATSDLRGYTF
TGTGCCACCAGTGATCTTAGGGGCTACACCTTC
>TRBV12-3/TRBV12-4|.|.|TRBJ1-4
CASTRSREGQKLFF
TGTGCCAGCACTCGCTCCCGGGAAGGGCAAAAACTGTTTTTT
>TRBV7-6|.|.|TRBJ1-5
CASSLVEDQPQHF
TGTGCCAGCAGCTTAGTAGAGGACCAGCCCCAGCATTTT
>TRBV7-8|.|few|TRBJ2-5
CASSLGARNGETQYF
TGTGCCAGCAGCTTAGGGGCGCGGAACGGAGAGACCCAGTACTTC
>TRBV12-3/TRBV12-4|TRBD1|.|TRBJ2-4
CASTLGTGGLGNIQYF
TGTGCCAGCACCCTAGGGACAGGGGGGCTTGGAAACATTCAGTACTTC
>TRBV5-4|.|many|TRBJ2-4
CASSFGPPEDIQYF
TGTGCCAGCAGCTTTGGGCCCCCAGAGGACATTCAGTACTTC
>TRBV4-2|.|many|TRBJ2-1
CASSPPDLNEQFF
TGTGCCAGCAGCCCCCCTGACCTCAATGAGCAGTTCTTC
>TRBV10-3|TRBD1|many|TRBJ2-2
CAISEAVTGTNTGELFF
TGTGCCATCAGCGAGGCGGTGACAGGGACGAACACCGGGGAGCTGTTTTTT
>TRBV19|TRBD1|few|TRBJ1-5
CASSGGDRVVQPQHF
TGTGCCAGTAGTGGGGGGGACAGGGTAGTTCAGCCCCAGCATTTT
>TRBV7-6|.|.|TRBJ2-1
CASSFPFPGNEQFF
TGTGCCAGCAGCTTTCCATTCCCTGGCAATGAGCAGTTCTTC
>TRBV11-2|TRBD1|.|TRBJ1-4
CASSPGQTTNEKLFF
TGTGCCAGCAGCCCGGGACAGACAACTAATGAAAAACTGTTTTTT
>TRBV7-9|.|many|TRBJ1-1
CASSPSPGEAFF
TGTGCCAGCAGCCCGTCCCCAGGCGAAGCTTTCTTT
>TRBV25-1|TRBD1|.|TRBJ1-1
CASSEWTGGETEAFF
TGTGCCAGCAGTGAGTGGACAGGGGGCGAAACTGAAGCTTTCTTT